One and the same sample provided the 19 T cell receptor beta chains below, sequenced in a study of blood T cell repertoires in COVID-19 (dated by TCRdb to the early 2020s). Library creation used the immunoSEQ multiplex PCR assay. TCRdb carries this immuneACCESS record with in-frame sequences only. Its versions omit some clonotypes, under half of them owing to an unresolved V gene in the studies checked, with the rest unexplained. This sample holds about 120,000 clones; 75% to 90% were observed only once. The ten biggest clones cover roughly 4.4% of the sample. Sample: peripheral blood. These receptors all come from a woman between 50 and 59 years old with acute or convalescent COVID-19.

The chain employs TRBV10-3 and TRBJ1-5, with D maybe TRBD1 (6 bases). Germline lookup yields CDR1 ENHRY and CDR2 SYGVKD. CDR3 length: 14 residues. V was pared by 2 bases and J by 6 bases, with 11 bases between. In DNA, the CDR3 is TGTGCCATCAGTGAGGGGGGAGGGGGTCAGCCCCAGCATTTT. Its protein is CAISEGGGGQPQHF.

This CDR3 reads CTSSQDEGTGGVVTGELFF. Written as DNA, the CDR3 is TGCACCAGCAGCCAAGATGAAGGGACAGGGGGCGTAGTCACCGGGGAGCTGTTTTTT. The V and J genes are TRBV1 and TRBJ2-2; the D call in the table, TRBD1, was not verified against the DNA. TRBV1 is a listed pseudogene. This CDR3 comprises 19 residues.

For the CDR3, the DNA is TGTGCCATCAGCCCCGTTAGTGATCAAGAGACCCAGTACTTC. It specifies CAISPVSDQETQYF. V and J are TRBV10-3 and TRBJ2-5, with unresolved D. The CDR3 runs to 14 residues. CDR1 and CDR2 (germline): ENHRY, SYGVKD. Trimming cost V 6 bases and J 2 bases, with 13 bases left between them.

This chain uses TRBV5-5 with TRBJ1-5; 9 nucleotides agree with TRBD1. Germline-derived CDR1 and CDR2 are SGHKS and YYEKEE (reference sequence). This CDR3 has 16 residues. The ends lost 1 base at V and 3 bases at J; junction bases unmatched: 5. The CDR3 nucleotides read TGTGCCAGCAGCTTGTATGGGACAGGGAACAATCAGCCCCAGCATTTT. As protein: CASSLYGTGNNQPQHF.

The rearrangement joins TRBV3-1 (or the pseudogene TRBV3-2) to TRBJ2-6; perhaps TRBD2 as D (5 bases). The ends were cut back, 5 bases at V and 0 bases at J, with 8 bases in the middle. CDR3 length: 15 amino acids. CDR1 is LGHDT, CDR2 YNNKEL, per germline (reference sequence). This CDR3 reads CASSAGGSGANVLTF. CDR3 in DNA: TGTGCCAGCAGCGCCGGAGGCTCTGGGGCCAACGTCCTGACTTTC.

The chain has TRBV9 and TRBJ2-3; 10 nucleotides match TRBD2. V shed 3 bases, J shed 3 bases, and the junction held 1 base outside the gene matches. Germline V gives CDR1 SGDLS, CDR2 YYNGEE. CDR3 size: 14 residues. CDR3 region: CASSASGSTDTQYF. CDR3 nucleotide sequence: TGTGCCAGCAGCGCTAGCGGGAGTACAGATACGCAGTATTTT.

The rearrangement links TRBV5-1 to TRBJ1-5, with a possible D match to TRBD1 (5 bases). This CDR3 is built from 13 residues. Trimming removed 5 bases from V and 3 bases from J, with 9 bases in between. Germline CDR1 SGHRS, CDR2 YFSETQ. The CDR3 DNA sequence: TGCGCCAGCAGTGTAGGGGCCAATCAGCCCCAGCATTTT. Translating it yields CASSVGANQPQHF.

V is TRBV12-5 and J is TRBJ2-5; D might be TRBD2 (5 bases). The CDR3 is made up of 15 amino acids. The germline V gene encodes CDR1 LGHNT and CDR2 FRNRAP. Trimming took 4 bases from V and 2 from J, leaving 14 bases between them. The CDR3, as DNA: TGTGCTAGTGGTTGCCCTGGACTCTCGCAAGAGACCCAGTACTTC. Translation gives CASGCPGLSQETQYF. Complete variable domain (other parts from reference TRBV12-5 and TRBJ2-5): DARVTQTPRHKVTEMGQEVTMRCQPILGHNTVFWYRQTMMQGLELLAYFRNRAPLDDSGMPKDRFSAEMPDATLATLKIQPSEPRDSAVYFCASGCPGLSQETQYFGPGTRLLVL.

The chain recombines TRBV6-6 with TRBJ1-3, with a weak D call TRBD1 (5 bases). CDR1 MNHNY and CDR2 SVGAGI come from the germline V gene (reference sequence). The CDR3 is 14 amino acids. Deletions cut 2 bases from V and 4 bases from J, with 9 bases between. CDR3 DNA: TGTGCCAGCAGTTACATTCAGGGCGGAAACACCATATATTTT. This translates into CASSYIQGGNTIYF.

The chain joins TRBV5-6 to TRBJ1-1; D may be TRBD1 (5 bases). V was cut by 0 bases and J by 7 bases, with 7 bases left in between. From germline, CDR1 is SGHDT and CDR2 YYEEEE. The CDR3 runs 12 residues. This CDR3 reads CASSLAQGEAFF. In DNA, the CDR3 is TGTGCCAGCAGCTTGGCCCAGGGTGAAGCTTTCTTT.

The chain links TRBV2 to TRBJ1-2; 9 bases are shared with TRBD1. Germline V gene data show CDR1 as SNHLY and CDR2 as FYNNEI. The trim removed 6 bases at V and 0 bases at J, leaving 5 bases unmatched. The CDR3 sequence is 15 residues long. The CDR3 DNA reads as TGTGCCAGCAGGGAGAACAGGGGGCCTAACTATGGCTACACCTTC. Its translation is CASRENRGPNYGYTF.

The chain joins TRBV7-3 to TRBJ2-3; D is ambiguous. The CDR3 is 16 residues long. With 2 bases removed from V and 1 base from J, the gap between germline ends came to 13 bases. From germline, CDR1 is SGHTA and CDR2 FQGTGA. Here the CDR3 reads CASSLAVASGTDTQYF. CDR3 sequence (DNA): TGTGCCAGCAGCTTAGCTGTGGCTTCCGGCACAGATACGCAGTATTTT.

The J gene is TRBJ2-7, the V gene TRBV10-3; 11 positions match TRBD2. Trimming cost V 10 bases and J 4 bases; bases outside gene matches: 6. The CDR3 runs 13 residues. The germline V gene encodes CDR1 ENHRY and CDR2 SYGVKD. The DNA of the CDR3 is TGTGCCACCTTGCTAGCGGGGGGTTACGAGCAGTACTTC. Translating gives CATLLAGGYEQYF.

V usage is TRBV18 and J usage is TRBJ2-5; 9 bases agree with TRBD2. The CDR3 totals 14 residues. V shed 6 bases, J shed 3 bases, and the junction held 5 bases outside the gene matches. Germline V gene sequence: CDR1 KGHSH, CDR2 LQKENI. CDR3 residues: CASSFLAGEETQYF. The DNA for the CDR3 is TGTGCCAGCTCCTTTTTAGCGGGGGAAGAGACCCAGTACTTC.

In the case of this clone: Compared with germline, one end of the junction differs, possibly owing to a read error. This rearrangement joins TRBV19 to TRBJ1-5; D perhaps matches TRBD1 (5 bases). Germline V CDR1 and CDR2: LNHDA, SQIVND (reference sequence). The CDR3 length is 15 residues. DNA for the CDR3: TGTGCCAGTAGTATATTCCCCCGGGGGGTCTTCCCCCTGCATTTT. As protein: CASSIFPRGVFPLHF.

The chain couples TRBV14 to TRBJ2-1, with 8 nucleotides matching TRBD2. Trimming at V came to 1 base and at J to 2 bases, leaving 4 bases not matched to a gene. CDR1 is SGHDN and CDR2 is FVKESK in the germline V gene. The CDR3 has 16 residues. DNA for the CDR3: TGTGCCAGCAGCCAAGGGCAGCGGGGGCCCTACAATGAGCAGTTCTTC. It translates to CASSQGQRGPYNEQFF.

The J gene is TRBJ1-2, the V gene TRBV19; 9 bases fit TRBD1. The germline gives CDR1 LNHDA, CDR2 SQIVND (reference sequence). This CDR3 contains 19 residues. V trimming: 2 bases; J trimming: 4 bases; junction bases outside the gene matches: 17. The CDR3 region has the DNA TGTGCCAGTAGTATACTCTCTCTAGGGGACAGGGATTCCGTCTATGGCTACACCTTC. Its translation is CASSILSLGDRDSVYGYTF.

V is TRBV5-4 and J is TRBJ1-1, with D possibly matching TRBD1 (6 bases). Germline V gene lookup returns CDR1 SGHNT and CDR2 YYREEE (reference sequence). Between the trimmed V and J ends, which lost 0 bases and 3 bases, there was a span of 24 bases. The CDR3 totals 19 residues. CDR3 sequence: CASSLGGRGHNGRDTEAFF. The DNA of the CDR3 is TGTGCCAGCAGCTTGGGGGGAAGGGGACATAACGGAAGGGACACTGAAGCTTTCTTT.

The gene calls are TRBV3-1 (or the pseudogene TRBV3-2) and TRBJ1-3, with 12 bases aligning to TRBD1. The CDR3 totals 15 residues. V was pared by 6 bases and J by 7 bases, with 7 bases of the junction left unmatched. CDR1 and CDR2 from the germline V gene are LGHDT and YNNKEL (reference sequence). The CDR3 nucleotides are TGTGCCAGCAGACCCACCGGGACAGGGGGCAACACCATATATTTT. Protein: CASRPTGTGGNTIYF.